The TCR beta chain described here comes from a study of T cells expressing NK-cell markers. Overall study: Out of eight donors sequenced, seven tested HCMV-seropositive and the remaining one seronegative.

Germline-derived CDR1 and CDR2 are SGDLS and YYNGEE. The CDR3 is made up of 16 amino acids. Synthesis of TCR beta cDNA relied on 5'RACE template switching carrying UMIs. TCRdb reanalyzed the 5' RACE reads and collapses them to one entry per CDR3 protein, without DNA. In total, the table holds a few hundred thousand distinct CDR3 sequences. General observations from the study: Whether expanded NKG2C+ T cell clones recognized HCMV stayed uncertain.

With respect to this clonotype: Its antigen is still unknown.

This receptor was taken from a man aged 18 to 30 in good health. The chain combines TRBV9 with TRBJ2-3; TCRdb's assignment of TRBD1 cannot be checked, as there is no DNA. Material for sequencing was blood T cells: a sorted CD56 or NKG2C T cell subset, CD4+ or CD8+ T cells, or bulk PBMC T cells (not recorded which). This CDR3 is CASSEETGVTTDTQYF. Full variable domain (rest looked up from reference TRBV9 and TRBJ2-3): DSGVTQTPKHLITATGQRVTLRCSPRSGDLSVYWYQQSLDQGLQFLIQYYNGEERAKGNILERFSAQQFPDLHSELNLSSLELGDSALYFCASSEETGVTTDTQYFGPGTRLTVL.